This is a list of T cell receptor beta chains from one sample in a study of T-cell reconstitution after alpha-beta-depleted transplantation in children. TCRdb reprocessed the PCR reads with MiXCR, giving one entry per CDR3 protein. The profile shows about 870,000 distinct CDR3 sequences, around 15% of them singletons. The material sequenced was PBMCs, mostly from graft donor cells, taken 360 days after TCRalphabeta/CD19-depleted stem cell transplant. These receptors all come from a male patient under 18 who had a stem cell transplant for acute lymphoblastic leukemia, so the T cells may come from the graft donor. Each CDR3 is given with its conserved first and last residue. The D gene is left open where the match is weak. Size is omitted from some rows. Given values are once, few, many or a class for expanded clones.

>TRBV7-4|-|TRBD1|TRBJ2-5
CASSPHGFPATGLLRLGQETQYF
TGTGCCAGCAGCCCCCATGGTTTTCCTGCGACAGGGCTCCTGAGGCTGGGCCAAGAGACCCAGTACTTC
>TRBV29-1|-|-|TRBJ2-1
CSVDLSGSSYNEQFF
TGCAGCGTTGACCTTTCCGGTAGCTCCTACAATGAGCAGTTCTTC
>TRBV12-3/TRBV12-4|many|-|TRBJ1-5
CASSLADMGNQPQHF
TGTGCCAGCAGTTTAGCGGACATGGGCAATCAGCCCCAGCATTTT
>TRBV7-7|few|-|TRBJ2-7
CASTRDKDYEQYF
TGTGCCAGCACCCGGGACAAGGACTACGAGCAGTACTTC
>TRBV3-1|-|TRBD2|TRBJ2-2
CASSHGLANTGELFF
TGTGCCAGCAGCCACGGACTAGCCAACACCGGGGAGCTGTTTTTT
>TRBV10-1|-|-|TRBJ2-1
CASSESITGDHRETQFF
TGCGCCAGCAGTGAGTCGATTACGGGGGACCATCGAGAGACCCAGTTCTTC
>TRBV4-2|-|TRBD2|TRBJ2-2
CASSQEGLAGGTGELFF
TGTGCCAGCAGCCAAGAGGGACTAGCGGGTGGAACCGGGGAGCTGTTTTTT
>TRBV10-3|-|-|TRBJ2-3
CAISGGGTTDTQYF
TGTGCCATCAGTGGAGGCGGAACCACAGATACGCAGTATTTT
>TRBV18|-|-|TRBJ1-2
CASSLWAYGYTF
TGTGCCAGCTCCCTTTGGGCCTATGGCTACACCTTC
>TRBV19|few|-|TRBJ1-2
CASSRQDTGYGYTF
TGTGCCAGTAGTAGGCAGGACACTGGCTATGGCTACACCTTC
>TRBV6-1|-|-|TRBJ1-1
CASSENSISYTEAFF
TGTGCCAGCAGTGAAAATTCCATATCCTACACTGAAGCTTTCTTT
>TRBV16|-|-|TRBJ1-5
CASSQSRGTGINQPQHF
TGTGCCAGCAGCCAATCGCGCGGGACTGGCATCAATCAGCCCCAGCATTTT
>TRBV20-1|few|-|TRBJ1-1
CSARDISGWGTEAFF
TGCAGTGCTAGAGATATATCAGGGTGGGGCACTGAAGCTTTCTTT
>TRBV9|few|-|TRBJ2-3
CASSVELGPDTQYF
TGTGCCAGCAGCGTAGAGCTCGGACCGGATACGCAGTATTTT
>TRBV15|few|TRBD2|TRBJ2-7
CATSGRAHYEQYF
TGTGCCACTAGCGGGAGAGCGCACTACGAGCAGTACTTC
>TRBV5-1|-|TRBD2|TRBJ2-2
CASSLTSGRTSGELFF
TGCGCCAGCAGCCTTACTAGCGGGAGAACTTCCGGGGAGCTGTTTTTT
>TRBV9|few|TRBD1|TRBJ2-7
CASSAGQYEQYF
TGTGCCAGCAGCGCGGGACAGTACGAGCAGTACTTC
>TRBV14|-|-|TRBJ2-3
CASSQERRESHTQYF
TGTGCCAGCAGCCAAGAGCGGAGGGAGTCGCATACGCAGTATTTT
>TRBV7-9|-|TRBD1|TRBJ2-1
CASSPRQGVGYNEQFF
TGTGCCAGCAGCCCAAGACAGGGGGTGGGCTACAATGAGCAGTTCTTC
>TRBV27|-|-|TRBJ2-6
CASSPGTLNVLTF
TGTGCCAGCAGCCCCGGGACCCTTAACGTCCTGACTTTC
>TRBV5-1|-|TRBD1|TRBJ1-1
CASQRWQGVNTEAFF
TGCGCCAGCCAGAGATGGCAGGGGGTCAACACTGAAGCTTTCTTT
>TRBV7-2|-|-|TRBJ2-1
CASSLVGLGGQFF
TGTGCCAGCAGCTTAGTAGGGCTAGGCGGGCAGTTCTTC
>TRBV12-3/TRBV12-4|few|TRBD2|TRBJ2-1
CASSLLWGGGSYNEQFF
TGTGCCAGCAGTTTATTATGGGGGGGGGGCTCCTACAATGAGCAGTTCTTC
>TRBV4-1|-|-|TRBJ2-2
CASSQGGARTGELFF
TGCGCCAGCAGCCAAGGGGGGGCAAGGACCGGGGAGCTGTTTTTT